This T cell receptor (beta chain) is drawn from a study of spatial heterogeneity in lung cancer. Study-wide context: In the raw reads, each unique TCR and UMI combination was present more than ten times on average.

This clonotype was detected ten times or more. Noted time point: sample taken at primary tumor resection. From tumor, nontumor lung or frozen PBMC, whole RNA was taken unsorted for sequencing. In germline, CDR1 is MGHRA, CDR2 YSYEKL. Trimming cost V 0 bases and J 2 bases, with 8 bases left between them. The CDR3 loop spans 14 amino acids. TCRdb redid the calling of the 5' RACE reads with MiXCR, one entry per CDR3 protein. The sample shows about 75,000 distinct CDR3 sequences, about 14% of them seen only once. This receptor was identified in a male donor with early-stage non-small cell lung cancer. The input for sequencing was PBMCs, taken at surgery. This chain connects TRBV4-1 to TRBJ2-7; no reliable D call. The CDR3 protein is CASSQDPVTYEQYF. CDR3 sequence (DNA): TGCGCCAGCAGCCAAGATCCGGTTACCTACGAGCAGTACTTC.